This passage covers 12 T cell receptor beta chains from one sample sequenced in a study of T cell responses to AZD1222 COVID-19 vaccine. Using immunoSEQ multiplex PCR, the repertoire was profiled, and TCRdb retains in-frame clones only, with some absent. Of approximately 160,000 clones listed, over 75% are singletons. Sequencing used peripheral blood, obtained on day 0 of AZD1222 vaccination. Receptor source: an adult in good health.

V gene TRBV5-8 combines with J gene TRBJ1-3; D gene unclear. This CDR3 contains 15 residues. In germline, CDR1 is SGHTS, CDR2 YDEGEE. Trimming removed 1 base from V and 0 bases from J, with 8 bases in between. CDR3 coding DNA: TGTGCCAGCAGCTTGTATAGGCGCTCTGGAAACACCATATATTTT. This codes for CASSLYRRSGNTIYF. The full variable domain, with the rest looked up from reference TRBV5-8 and TRBJ1-3, is EAGVTQSPTHLIKTRGQQATLRCSPISGHTSVYWYQQALGLGLQFLLWYDEGEERNRGNFPPRFSGRQFPNYSSELNVNALELEDSALYLCASSLYRRSGNTIYFGEGSWLTVV.

V and J are TRBV9 and TRBJ2-1, with D possibly TRBD1 on 7 matching bases. Trimming took off 4 bases at V and 4 bases at J, with 18 bases between the two ends. The germline V gene encodes CDR1 SGDLS and CDR2 YYNGEE. CDR3 length equals 16 residues. For the CDR3, the DNA is TGTGCCAGCAGCCCAGCGGAGGGGGCCACTTACAATGAGCAGTTCTTC. This encodes CASSPAEGATYNEQFF.

The chain joins TRBV5-4 to TRBJ1-6; tentative D call: TRBD1 (5 bases). The CDR3 covers 15 residues. V was pared by 4 bases and J by 6 bases, with 14 bases between. The germline V gene has CDR1 SGHNT and CDR2 YYREEE (reference sequence). In DNA, the CDR3 is TGTGCCAGCAGCGACAGCCTAGGAGTTAATTCACCCCTCCACTTT. It specifies CASSDSLGVNSPLHF. Filled out from reference TRBV5-4 and TRBJ1-6, the complete variable domain reads ETGVTQSPTHLIKTRGQQVTLRCSSQSGHNTVSWYQQALGQGPQFIFQYYREEENGRGNFPPRFSGLQFPNYSSELNVNALELDDSALYLCASSDSLGVNSPLHFGNGTRLTVT.

The chain combines TRBV27 with TRBJ2-7, with D unclear. V was cut by 8 bases and J by 7 bases, with 24 bases left in between. The CDR3 is 15 amino acids. CDR1 and CDR2 from the germline V gene are MNHEY and SMNVEV (reference sequence). CDR3 amino acids: CASRPGQFDFREQYF. The CDR3, as DNA: TGTGCCAGCCGACCCGGGCAGTTCGATTTTAGAGAGCAGTACTTC.

This rearrangement joins TRBV9 to TRBJ1-3, with 9 bases identical to TRBD1. The V segment lost 3 bases and the J segment 2 bases; nucleotides outside the gene matches: 6. CDR1 is SGDLS and CDR2 is YYNGEE in the germline V gene. The CDR3 extends over 16 amino acids. The CDR3 region has the DNA TGTGCCAGCAGCGCCGGGACAGGGCCCCCTGGAAACACCATATATTTT. Protein: CASSAGTGPPGNTIYF.

There are a few counts of this clone. The rearrangement joins TRBV10-1 to TRBJ2-7; D tentatively fits TRBD1 or TRBD2 (6 bases each). The CDR3 is 16 amino acids. From germline, CDR1 is WNHNN and CDR2 SYGVQD (reference sequence). The V and J ends lost 7 bases and 5 bases respectively, with 24 bases between them. The CDR3 loop reads CASTPPSRGRGHEQYF. The CDR3 nucleotides read TGCGCCAGCACTCCCCCCTCGCGGGGCAGGGGACACGAGCAGTACTTC.

This clone was observed a handful of times. The rearrangement joins TRBV10-2 to TRBJ2-7; 9 bases map to TRBD1. The CDR3 totals 14 residues. Germline CDR1 is WSHSY and CDR2 is SAAADI. V was clipped by 8 bases and J by 1 base; unmatched bases: 6. Here the CDR3 DNA reads TGCGCCAGCCGGGACAGGGTGAGTTCCTACGAGCAGTACTTC. This translates into CASRDRVSSYEQYF.

This clone was seen a single time. The V call is TRBV3-1 (or the pseudogene TRBV3-2), the J call TRBJ2-3; 16 nucleotides agree with TRBD2. Germline V gene sequence: CDR1 LGHDT, CDR2 YNNKEL (reference sequence). The J segment lost 1 base and the V segment lost 6 bases, leaving 7 bases of the junction unmatched. This CDR3 spans 18 amino acids. CDR3 in amino acids: CASRLGLAGGPGTDTQYF. As DNA, the CDR3 is TGTGCCAGCAGACTGGGACTAGCGGGGGGGCCGGGCACAGATACGCAGTATTTT.

The sample holds one count of this clone. The chain couples TRBV7-2 to TRBJ2-5; 13 positions agree with TRBD2. J gave up 5 bases and V 2 bases, and 5 bases lay outside the gene matches. Germline V lookup: CDR1 SGHTA, CDR2 FQGNSA. This CDR3 comprises 16 residues. In DNA form, the CDR3 reads TGTGCCAGCAGCTTATCCCGGACTAGCGGGGGTGAGACCCAGTACTTC. Its translation is CASSLSRTSGGETQYF. Variable domain in full (rest from reference TRBV7-2 and TRBJ2-5): GAGVSQSPSNKVTEKGKDVELRCDPISGHTALYWYRQSLGQGLEFLIYFQGNSAPDKSGLPSDRFSAERTGGSVSTLTIQRTQQEDSAVYLCASSLSRTSGGETQYFGPGTRLLVL.

This clone was detected once. The chain recombines TRBV5-4 with TRBJ1-4; 7 positions agree with TRBD1. V dropped 4 bases and J dropped 4; count of bases not matched to a gene: 4. Germline V gene lookup returns CDR1 SGHNT and CDR2 YYREEE (reference sequence). The CDR3 sequence is 14 residues long. The CDR3: CASSRDSHNEKLFF. As DNA, the CDR3 is TGTGCCAGCAGCCGGGACAGCCATAATGAAAAACTGTTTTTT. Complete variable domain (other parts from reference TRBV5-4 and TRBJ1-4): ETGVTQSPTHLIKTRGQQVTLRCSSQSGHNTVSWYQQALGQGPQFIFQYYREEENGRGNFPPRFSGLQFPNYSSELNVNALELDDSALYLCASSRDSHNEKLFFGSGTQLSVL.

The V gene is TRBV5-1, the J gene TRBJ1-5; 8 bases match TRBD1. In germline, CDR1 is SGHRS, CDR2 YFSETQ. After removal of 0 bases from V and 6 bases from J, the junction contained 5 bases not matched to a gene. CDR3 size: 15 residues. The CDR3 DNA reads as TGCGCCAGCAGCTTGGTCGCAGGGGGCGGTCAGCCCCAGCATTTT. Translated: CASSLVAGGGQPQHF.

Written as DNA, the CDR3 is TGTGCCAGCAGCCGTAGGGCATCCGAGACCCAGTACTTC. It specifies CASSRRASETQYF. The V call is TRBV5-6, the J call TRBJ2-5; the D is unclear. The CDR3 is 13 amino acids. V was pared by 4 bases and J by 5 bases, with 12 bases between. Germline V gene sequence: CDR1 SGHDT, CDR2 YYEEEE.